The TCR beta chain under discussion was sequenced for a study of radiation and T cells in renal cell carcinoma. Study as a whole: Nephrectomy followed 15 Gy stereotactic body radiation by 4 weeks.

A note on this clone: What it binds is unknown.

Whole-study findings and limits: Top tumor clonotypes rose in blood 2 weeks post-radiation, then contracted. Pretreatment tumor biopsies were lacking, so baseline clonotypes are unknown.

Time point noted: blood 2 weeks post-SBRT. Treatment denoted: 15 Gy SBRT to primary tumor, nephrectomy 4 weeks later. Blood was sampled at baseline, 2 weeks and 4 weeks after SBRT. Sequencing used immunoSEQ multiplex PCR; TCRdb keeps in-frame clones, though not all of them. The table has around 130,000 clones, 88% seen once. The sequence derives from a woman in her seventies with renal cell carcinoma. This sample comprised blood, obtained from a patient whose treatment included radiotherapy and nephrectomy.

CDR3 nucleotide sequence: TGTGCCAGTAGTAGAATGCCGGGACAGGGGACTATTAGCAATCAGCCCCAGCATTTT. Translation: CASSRMPGQGTISNQPQHF. The chain is built from TRBV19 and TRBJ1-5; TRBD1 agrees at 10 bases. This CDR3 is 19 amino acids long. The J segment lost 0 bases and the V segment lost 4 bases, leaving 12 bases of the junction unmatched. Looked up from germline, CDR1 is LNHDA and CDR2 is SQIVND (reference sequence).